This T cell receptor beta chain stems from a study of T-cell reconstitution after alpha-beta-depleted transplantation in children. This clonotype was observed many times. V dropped 0 bases and J dropped 0 bases, with 9 bases sitting between them. This CDR3 is built from 16 residues. Germline-derived CDR1 and CDR2 are MGHRA and YSYEKL. Unique molecular identifiers were incorporated into the prepared TCRbeta library. TCRdb analysed the PCR reads with MiXCR anew, one entry per CDR3 protein. The sample carries roughly 120,000 distinct CDR3 sequences, about 9.3% recorded once. The receptor was isolated from a human donor who donated a stem cell graft to a child with acute lymphoblastic leukemia. This chain links TRBV4-1 with TRBJ1-5; D is uncertain. The sample in question was PBMCs from the stem cell graft donor, obtained from the stem cell graft. The CDR3 bases are TGCGCCAGCAGCCAAGACTCCCCCGGTAGCAATCAGCCCCAGCATTTT. Translating gives CASSQDSPGSNQPQHF.